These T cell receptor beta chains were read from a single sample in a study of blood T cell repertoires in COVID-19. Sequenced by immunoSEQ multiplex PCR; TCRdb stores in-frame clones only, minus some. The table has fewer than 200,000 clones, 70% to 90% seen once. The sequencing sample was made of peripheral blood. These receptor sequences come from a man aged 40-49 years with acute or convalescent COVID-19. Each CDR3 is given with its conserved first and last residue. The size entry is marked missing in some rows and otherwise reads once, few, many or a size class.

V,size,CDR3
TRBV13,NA,CASSHTSGGAPETQYF
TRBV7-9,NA,CASSLGPKEQFF
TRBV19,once,CASSPEAGATYEQYF
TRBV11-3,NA,CASSPGGDTQYF
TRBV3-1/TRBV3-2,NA,CASSQRWGSDKNIQYF
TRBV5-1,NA,CASSRASGGADNEQFF
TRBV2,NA,CASRPDRLAEAFF
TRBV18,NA,CASSPEDREGRPQYF
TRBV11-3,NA,CASSSGHSYEQYF
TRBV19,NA,CASTDYGTGGFGYTF
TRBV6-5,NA,CASKLTDSAYGYTF
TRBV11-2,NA,CASSLGQSINEKLFF
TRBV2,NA,CASSTGQGGNQPQHF
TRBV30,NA,CAWSVLRGGDKETQYF
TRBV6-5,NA,CASSYSAGGGYTF
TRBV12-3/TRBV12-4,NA,CASSQDKNTEAFF
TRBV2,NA,CASSALTGPSGGTEAFF
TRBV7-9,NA,CASSRIPPGNSPLHF
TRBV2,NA,CASSDLPTGVNSGANVLTF
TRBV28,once,CASWQGRDGYTF
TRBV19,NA,CASAQTGPVRDSVSEAFF
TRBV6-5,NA,CASSPRVYTGELFF
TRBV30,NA,CAWTLWGGSFETQYF
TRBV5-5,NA,CASSYEGHFSYNEQFF
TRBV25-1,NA,CASSGPVRGRPGELFF
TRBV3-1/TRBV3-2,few,CASSQGTNYGYTF
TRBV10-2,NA,CASSPPTSGATDTQYF
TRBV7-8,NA,CASSLAGRGLSYEQYF
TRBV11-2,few,CASSLDTGGHSQETQYF
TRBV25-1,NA,CASSKVLGGAPGELFF
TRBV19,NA,CATRLGAQVDTGELFF
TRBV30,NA,CASLGELPETQYF
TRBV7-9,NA,CASSGQGMNTEAFF
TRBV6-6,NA,CASSPFIGQGKNNEQFF